This is a list of T cell receptor beta chains from one sample in a study of cytomegalovirus exposure and HLA in healthy donors. Sequenced by immunoSEQ multiplex PCR; TCRdb stores in-frame clones only, minus some. The repertoire holds approximately 220,000 clones, with around 80% as singletons. Sequencing was performed on PBMCs. These receptors all stem from a man younger than 30 in good health and CMV-seronegative. Each CDR3 is given with its conserved first and last residue. A D gene is named only where the DNA matches it firmly. Clone sizes are given selectively: once, few, many, or a class where the clone is expanded.

J gene | D gene | V gene | clone size | CDR3 protein | CDR3 DNA
TRBJ1-1 | NA | TRBV5-1 | once | CASSLDRRGMNTEAFF | TGCGCCAGCAGCTTGGATCGAAGGGGAATGAACACTGAAGCTTTCTTT
TRBJ1-1 | TRBD1 | TRBV6-1 | few | CASSKGQMNTEAFF | TGTGCCAGCAGTAAGGGACAGATGAACACTGAAGCTTTCTTT
TRBJ2-3 | TRBD2 | TRBV7-3 | NA | CASSLQGLAGSTDTQYF | TGTGCCAGCAGCTTGCAGGGACTAGCGGGAAGCACAGATACGCAGTATTTT
TRBJ2-7 | NA | TRBV27 | NA | CASRANRVGSYEQYF | TGTGCCAGCAGGGCGAACAGGGTGGGTTCCTACGAGCAGTACTTC
TRBJ2-7 | NA | TRBV5-5 | NA | CASSLPGHPREQYF | TGTGCCAGCAGCTTACCGGGACATCCTCGGGAGCAGTACTTC
TRBJ1-2 | TRBD1 | TRBV2 | NA | CASSRGQGVYGYTF | TGTGCCTCCTCCCGGGGACAGGGGGTCTATGGCTACACCTTC
TRBJ2-3 | NA | TRBV5-1 | NA | CASSLFAGSTDTQYF | TGCGCCAGCAGCTTGTTTGCGGGAAGCACAGATACACAGTATTTT
TRBJ2-7 | TRBD1 | TRBV18 | NA | CASSEGQAPTYEQYF | TGTGCCAGCTCGGAGGGACAGGCCCCAACCTACGAGCAGTACTTC
TRBJ2-7 | TRBD1 | TRBV27 | few | CASSWTGSYEQYF | TGTGCCAGCAGTTGGACAGGCTCCTACGAGCAGTACTTC
TRBJ2-2 | NA | TRBV30 | NA | CAWSVGVSTGELFF | TGTGCCTGGAGTGTAGGGGTTAGCACCGGGGAGCTGTTTTTT
TRBJ2-3 | TRBD2 | TRBV9 | NA | CASSVTVGVAGGPSLGTDTQYF | TGTGCCAGCAGCGTCACAGTAGGCGTAGCGGGAGGGCCGTCTTTAGGCACAGATACGCAGTATTTT
TRBJ2-1 | TRBD1 | TRBV4-1 | NA | CASSQDGQVLFF | TGCGCCAGCAGCCAAGACGGACAGGTCCTGTTCTTC
TRBJ2-3 | NA | TRBV15 | NA | CATSRSSGATDTQYF | TGTGCCACCAGCAGATCATCAGGGGCCACAGATACGCAGTATTTT